The 30 T cell receptor beta chains below come from one sample, sequenced in a study of beta chain features in type 1 diabetes. TCRB transcripts that were expressed got sequenced, as all of the isolated RNA had been reverse transcribed. Sequencing used immunoSEQ multiplex PCR; TCRdb keeps in-frame clones, though not all of them. Of 150,000 or so clones in the sample, 9% to 9.5% were seen once. The sequencing sample was made of central memory CD4+ T cells from blood. The receptors stem from a man aged 18 to 30 in good health.

The chain recombines TRBV11-2 with TRBJ1-5; TRBD1 agrees at 7 bases. The ends lost 5 bases at V and 7 bases at J; junction bases unmatched: 8. Germline V lookup: CDR1 SGHAT, CDR2 FQNNGV. This CDR3 spans 14 amino acids. DNA for the CDR3: TGTGCCAGCAGCCCTTCACAGGGGTGGCAGCCCCAGCATTTT. Translating gives CASSPSQGWQPQHF.

In its sample, this clone was seen a few times. The chain couples TRBV5-1 to TRBJ2-7; D perhaps matches TRBD2 (6 bases). Trimming pared 0 bases from V and 3 bases from J, leaving 10 bases between. The CDR3 extends over 14 amino acids. Germline CDR1 reads SGHRS; CDR2 reads YFSETQ. The CDR3 bases are TGCGCCAGCAGCTTGGATTGGGGGGACTACGAGCAGTACTTC. Translating gives CASSLDWGDYEQYF.

The chain combines TRBV7-7 with TRBJ2-2, with 7 bases identical to TRBD1. Trimming took 5 bases from V and 4 from J; bases not matched to a gene: 10. Germline V gene sequence: CDR1 SSHAT, CDR2 FNYEAQ (reference sequence). This CDR3 spans 16 amino acids. The CDR3, as DNA: TGTGCCAGCAGCCGGGTGGGGACAGCTTCCACCGGGGAGCTGTTTTTT. Encoded protein: CASSRVGTASTGELFF. Full variable domain (missing parts from reference TRBV7-7 and TRBJ2-2): GAGVSQSPRYKVTKRGQDVTLRCDPISSHATLYWYQQALGQGPEFLTYFNYEAQPDKSGLPSDRFSAERPEGSISTLTIQRTEQRDSAMYRCASSRVGTASTGELFFGEGSRLTVL.

This clone showed up just a few times. This rearrangement joins TRBV27 to TRBJ2-3, with D hard to call. V dropped 4 bases and J dropped 2 bases, with 10 bases sitting between them. Germline assignment: CDR1 MNHEY and CDR2 SMNVEV (reference sequence). The CDR3 extends over 14 amino acids. The CDR3 nucleotides are TGTGCCAGCAGTTCCCAACTACTCACAGATACGCAGTATTTT. Its translation is CASSSQLLTDTQYF.

This chain connects TRBV11-2 to TRBJ1-1; D gene uncertain. Between the trimmed V and J ends, which lost 1 base and 1 base, there was a span of 10 bases. The CDR3 contains 15 residues. Germline values: CDR1 SGHAT, CDR2 FQNNGV. CDR3 loop: CASSLGTWANTEAFF. The CDR3 DNA reads as TGTGCCAGCAGCTTAGGAACATGGGCGAACACTGAAGCTTTCTTT.

This clone was seen more than once but under ten times. The chain recombines TRBV9 with TRBJ2-5, with D hard to call. The germline V and J ends were trimmed by 0 bases and 5 bases, with 14 bases remaining between them. Per germline, CDR1 SGDLS and CDR2 YYNGEE. The CDR3 is made up of 15 amino acids. The CDR3 DNA reads as TGTGCCAGCAGCGTAGCTGAGGCGTGGTCTGAGACCCAGTACTTC. This sequence encodes CASSVAEAWSETQYF.

This clone was recorded a few times. V is TRBV6-1 and J is TRBJ2-7, with D possibly TRBD1 on 6 matching bases. This CDR3 is built from 15 residues. Trimming left V 6 bases short and J 0 bases short, with 15 bases between. Germline CDR1 MNHNS, CDR2 SASEGT. The CDR3 protein is CASRPQGLSSYEQYF. As DNA, the CDR3 is TGTGCCAGCAGACCACAGGGCTTGAGCTCCTACGAGCAGTACTTC.

This clone came up a few times. CDR3 in DNA: TGTGCCAGCAGTTCCGGGACAGGGGAAGCTGGAAACACCATATATTTT. Translation: CASSSGTGEAGNTIYF. The chain joins TRBV28 to TRBJ1-3; 10 bases are shared with TRBD1. The CDR3 loop spans 16 amino acids. V was pared by 4 bases and J by 2 bases, with 5 bases of the junction left unmatched. CDR1 is MDHEN and CDR2 is SYDVKM in the germline V gene.

In its sample, this clone was seen a few times. The rearrangement joins TRBV7-2 to TRBJ2-3; 10 bases line up with TRBD2. Unmatched junction bases numbered 2, after V lost 1 base and J lost 1 base. This CDR3 comprises 16 residues. Germline loops: CDR1 SGHTA, CDR2 FQGNSA. The CDR3 region is CASSLVAGGRTDTQYF. The CDR3 bases are TGTGCCAGCAGCTTAGTAGCGGGGGGCCGCACAGATACGCAGTATTTT.

This clone was seen a few times. This chain uses TRBV11-3 with TRBJ2-1; D is ambiguous. This CDR3 region has 15 residues. Germline CDR1 SGHNT, CDR2 YENEEA. The V end was cut by 1 base, the J end by 1 base, with 8 bases between. This chain's CDR3 is CASSLVRLSYNEQFF. CDR3 DNA sequence: TGTGCCAGCAGCTTAGTGAGGTTATCCTACAATGAGCAGTTCTTC. The full variable domain, completed using reference TRBV11-3 and TRBJ2-1, is EAGVVQSPRYKIIEKKQPVAFWCNPISGHNTLYWYLQNLGQGPELLIRYENEEAVDDSQLPKDRFSAERLKGVDSTLKIQPAELGDSAVYLCASSLVRLSYNEQFFGPGTRLTVL.

This rearrangement joins TRBV4-3 to TRBJ1-2, with no clear D. This CDR3 comprises 14 residues. Germline V CDR1 and CDR2: LGHNA, YSLEER. V was cut by 1 base and J by 2 bases, with 8 bases left in between. The CDR3, as DNA: TGCGCCAGCAGCCAAGGAGGCACGAACTATGGCTACACCTTC. Its translation is CASSQGGTNYGYTF.

The genes are TRBV7-2 and TRBJ2-2, with D perhaps matching TRBD2 (5 bases). The germline CDR1 and CDR2 sequences are SGHTA and FQGNSA. CDR3 length equals 16 residues. V was pared by 1 base and J by 3 bases, with 12 bases between. CDR3 residues: CASSLGGRGHTGELFF. CDR3 bases: TGTGCCAGCAGCTTAGGAGGGCGCGGCCACACCGGGGAGCTGTTTTTT. Drawing the rest from reference TRBV7-2 and TRBJ2-2, the complete variable domain is GAGVSQSPSNKVTEKGKDVELRCDPISGHTALYWYRQSLGQGLEFLIYFQGNSAPDKSGLPSDRFSAERTGGSVSTLTIQRTQQEDSAVYLCASSLGGRGHTGELFFGEGSRLTVL.

This clone was detected many times. The J gene is TRBJ1-5, the V gene TRBV10-3; D is uncertain. Trimming took 3 bases from V and 5 from J, leaving 11 bases between them. In germline, CDR1 is ENHRY, CDR2 SYGVKD. The CDR3 spans 14 residues. Here the CDR3 DNA reads TGTGCCATCAGTGAAGGTCAGCGCTATCAGCCCCAGCATTTT. Protein product: CAISEGQRYQPQHF.

This chain connects TRBV12-5 to TRBJ2-5, with 13 bases fitting TRBD2. Germline assignment: CDR1 LGHNT and CDR2 FRNRAP. This CDR3 is built from 14 residues. V dropped 7 bases and J dropped 5; count of bases not matched to a gene: 4. For the CDR3, the DNA is TGTGCTAGTGCACCGGGACTAGCGGGGGAGACCCAGTACTTC. It is translated as CASAPGLAGETQYF.

This clone came up a few times. This chain joins TRBV5-1 and TRBJ2-5; 12 bases align to TRBD2. Germline V gene sequence: CDR1 SGHRS, CDR2 YFSETQ. J was trimmed by 4 bases and V by 4 bases; bases with no gene match: 11. This CDR3 region has 17 residues. CDR3 sequence: CASSTVSSGGAGETQYF. CDR3 nucleotides: TGCGCCAGCAGCACCGTATCTAGCGGGGGGGCAGGAGAGACCCAGTACTTC.

This clone turned up a few times. The V call is TRBV4-3, the J call TRBJ1-6; 7 positions agree with TRBD1. This CDR3 spans 15 amino acids. V lost 2 bases, J lost 9 bases, and 7 bases stayed unmatched. CDR1 LGHNA and CDR2 YSLEER come from the germline V gene. For the CDR3, the DNA is TGCGCCAGCAGCCAACGACAGGGCTTAAGTTCACCCCTCCACTTT. It codes for CASSQRQGLSSPLHF.

This clone was seen only a few times. The gene calls are TRBV7-2 and TRBJ2-2; 9 positions match TRBD1. This CDR3 has 16 amino acids. CDR1 SGHTA and CDR2 FQGNSA come from the germline V gene. The V and J ends lost 1 base and 6 bases, in that order; junction bases with no gene match: 6. The CDR3: CASSLGYRGRPGELFF. The CDR3 DNA reads TGTGCCAGCAGCTTAGGGTACAGGGGGCGACCCGGGGAGCTGTTTTTT.

This clone appeared a few times. The V gene is TRBV30, the J gene TRBJ1-2, with TRBD1 identical over 9 bases. The CDR3 sequence is 13 residues long. Unmatched junction bases numbered 6, after V lost 2 bases and J lost 8 bases. Germline V gene sequence: CDR1 GTSNPN, CDR2 SVGIG (reference sequence). CDR3 amino acids: CAWSSQGATGYTF. The CDR3, as DNA: TGTGCCTGGAGTTCACAGGGGGCTACCGGCTACACCTTC.

This clone was counted a few times. CDR3 region: CASSTTGLSYEQYF. The CDR3 region has the DNA TGTGCCAGCAGTACGACAGGGCTCTCCTACGAGCAGTACTTC. The chain recombines TRBV28 with TRBJ2-7; TRBD1 matches at 7 bases. Trimming at V came to 5 bases and at J to 0 bases, leaving 4 bases not matched to a gene. The CDR3 spans 14 residues. Germline V CDR1 and CDR2: MDHEN, SYDVKM.

V gene TRBV4-2 combines with J gene TRBJ2-2; D is perhaps TRBD1 (6 bases). CDR1 and CDR2 from the germline V gene are LGHNA and YNFKEQ. V was clipped by 0 bases and J by 1 base, with 12 bases between them. The CDR3 loop spans 17 amino acids. CDR3 loop: CASSQDQGTGNTGELFF. The DNA of the CDR3 is TGTGCCAGCAGCCAAGATCAGGGGACGGGGAACACCGGGGAGCTGTTTTTT.

The rearrangement links TRBV4-1 to TRBJ2-5; TRBD2 agrees at 9 bases. Germline CDR1 and CDR2: MGHRA and YSYEKL. V gave up 0 bases and J gave up 0 bases; unmatched junction bases: 5. The CDR3 totals 17 residues. DNA of the CDR3: TGCGCCAGCAGCCAAGATGCAGCGGGGGGCCACCAAGAGACCCAGTACTTC. Translated: CASSQDAAGGHQETQYF.

This clone was counted between two and nine times. This chain uses TRBV5-1 with TRBJ2-5, with D perhaps matching TRBD1 (6 bases). The CDR3 sequence is 13 residues long. CDR1 SGHRS and CDR2 YFSETQ come from the germline V gene. V was shortened by 3 bases and J by 3 bases, with 9 bases between the two germline ends. In DNA, the CDR3 is TGCGCCAGCAGCTCGGGACAAGAAGAGACCCAGTACTTC. This codes for CASSSGQEETQYF.

This clone was recorded once. This sequence joins TRBV11-3 and TRBJ2-1; the D gene is possibly TRBD2 (5 bases). Trimming pared 8 bases from V and 6 bases from J, leaving 11 bases between. Germline V CDR1 and CDR2: SGHNT, YENEEA. CDR3 length: 12 residues. CDR3 bases: TGTGCCAGCGGGGTCAGCGGCAATGAGCAGTTCTTC. Its translation: CASGVSGNEQFF.

This clone occurred a few times. This chain links TRBV9 with TRBJ1-2, with D unclear. CDR1 is SGDLS and CDR2 is YYNGEE in the germline V gene. There are 12 residues in the CDR3. Trimming took off 8 bases at V and 2 bases at J, with 10 bases between the two ends. Here the CDR3 reads CASSGGNYGYTF. The DNA for the CDR3 is TGTGCCAGTTCCGGAGGAAACTATGGCTACACCTTC. Looking up the rest from reference TRBV9 and TRBJ1-2 gives the full variable domain: DSGVTQTPKHLITATGQRVTLRCSPRSGDLSVYWYQQSLDQGLQFLIQYYNGEERAKGNILERFSAQQFPDLHSELNLSSLELGDSALYFCASSGGNYGYTFGSGTRLTVV.

This clone was observed a handful of times. The chain carries TRBV2 and TRBJ1-5; TRBD1 agrees at 8 bases. Per germline, CDR1 SNHLY and CDR2 FYNNEI. V lost 6 bases and J lost 5; bases outside the gene matches: 3. The CDR3 sequence is 13 residues long. This CDR3 reads CASSQGADQPQHF. CDR3 DNA sequence: TGTGCCAGCAGCCAGGGGGCTGATCAGCCCCAGCATTTT.

The chain joins TRBV5-4 to TRBJ2-3, with TRBD2 matching 7 bases. The CDR3 is made up of 15 amino acids. Trimming removed 1 base from V and 5 bases from J; junction bases left unmatched: 7. Germline CDR1 is SGHNT and CDR2 is YYREEE (reference sequence). This CDR3 is CASSLRRGGGDTQYF. The CDR3 DNA is TGTGCCAGCAGCTTGCGCCGGGGCGGGGGAGATACGCAGTATTTT.

The chain links TRBV7-2 to TRBJ2-7; 9 bases match TRBD2. V gave up 7 bases and J gave up 2 bases; unmatched junction bases: 6. The CDR3 contains 14 residues. Germline assignment: CDR1 SGHTA and CDR2 FQGNSA. CDR3 coding DNA: TGTGCCAGCACCGGAGCGGGGGGACCCTACGAGCAGTACTTC. This translates into CASTGAGGPYEQYF.

The gene calls are TRBV5-1 and TRBJ2-2, with 8 positions matching TRBD1. The ends lost 4 bases at V and 1 base at J; junction bases unmatched: 3. The CDR3 runs 15 residues. The germline CDR1 and CDR2 sequences are SGHRS and YFSETQ. The chain's CDR3 is CASSVGQGNTGELFF. CDR3 sequence (DNA): TGCGCCAGCAGCGTAGGACAGGGGAACACCGGGGAGCTGTTTTTT.

The CDR3 loop reads CASSYSAGTQETQYF. CDR3 in DNA: TGTGCCAGCAGTTACTCCGCAGGGACACAAGAGACCCAGTACTTC. The rearrangement links TRBV6-6 to TRBJ2-5, with D perhaps matching TRBD1 (6 bases). Germline assignment: CDR1 MNHNY and CDR2 SVGAGI (reference sequence). CDR3 size: 15 residues. Trimming left V 0 bases short and J 2 bases short, with 10 bases between.

This clone has only a few counts. The CDR3 DNA is TGTGCCAGCAGCTTAGCCCCCCTGACTAGCGGGAAGGGTACGCAGTATTTT. Its translation: CASSLAPLTSGKGTQYF. V and J are TRBV7-6 and TRBJ2-3; 11 positions match TRBD2. Germline CDR1 is SGHVS and CDR2 is FNYEAQ. With 0 bases clipped from V and 8 bases from J, the junction kept 10 bases outside the gene matches. The CDR3 is 17 amino acids.